This T cell receptor beta chain was identified in a study of blood T cells in healthy people across ages. The second PCR ran about 6 to 12 cycles with a sample-barcoded 5' primer and J-beta primers. MiXCR, applied by TCRdb to the 5' RACE reads, yields one record per CDR3 protein. Here the sample spans approximately 940,000 distinct CDR3 sequences, about 44% being singletons. Germline loops: CDR1 SEHNR, CDR2 FQNEAQ (reference sequence). V was trimmed by 8 bases and J by 4 bases, leaving 15 bases between them. The CDR3 is 13 amino acids. Peripheral blood from each donor was collected in a volume of about 10 milliliters.

The sequenced sample consisted of blood. The V and J genes are TRBV7-9 and TRBJ2-7; D is perhaps TRBD2 (6 bases). The clonotype originates from a man aged 25 to 40 in good health. The CDR3 sequence: CASRSGTPYEQYF. CDR3 nucleotides: TGTGCCAGCCGCTCCGGGACTCCTTACGAGCAGTACTTC. The variable domain in full, completed from reference TRBV7-9 and TRBJ2-7, reads DTGVSQNPRHKITKRGQNVTFRCDPISEHNRLYWYRQTLGQGPEFLTYFQNEAQLEKSRLLSDRFSAERPKGSFSTLEIQRTEQGDSAMYLCASRSGTPYEQYFGPGTRLTVT.